This T cell receptor (beta chain) was retrieved from a study of regulatory T cells in long-lasting Graves disease (dated by TCRdb to about 2021). For the study in its entirety: Antithyroid drugs had been taken for less than 3 months by newly diagnosed Graves' disease patients. Persistent Graves' disease patients were compared with newly diagnosed Graves' disease patients by peripheral blood TCR sequencing and RNA sequencing. The study was conducted in China and was registered as a clinical trial. A total of roughly 35 samples were covered by TCR sequencing, comprising some 13 persistent and approximately 20 newly diagnosed Graves' disease patients. Overall results and qualifications from the work: Compared with newly diagnosed patients, patients with persistent Graves' disease had lower TCR Shannon entropy and fewer highly expanded clones, which suggests clonal expansion. As a limitation, the authors acknowledged that the small sample size may reduce accuracy. Sequencing and analysis were restricted to the TCR beta chain. Persistent patients shared more public clonotypes among themselves (2,741) than newly diagnosed patients did (about 1,000). Peripheral blood alone was examined, since thyroid tissue, which constituted the primary lesion, could not be accessed. TRBV28, TRBJ1-2 and TRBJ2-5 were preferentially used in persistent disease, while TRBV20-1 and TRBJ2-1 were favored in newly diagnosed disease.

Trimming takes 3 bases off V and 1 base off J; junction bases not matched to a gene: 4. From the cysteine through the phenylalanine, the CDR3 covers 16 amino acids. The read is trimmed to its CDR3 DNA, 48 bases read in frame from base 1. The germline V gene sets CDR1 to KGHSH and CDR2 to LQKENI. The table lists this clonotype with many counts. Its antigen target is currently unknown. No base qualities exist here, and no much larger clone lies one base off it. The library came from multiplex PCR. This sample was sequenced with an Illumina HiSeq 4000. To build TCR beta libraries, CDR3 regions were amplified by Arm-PCR using iRepertoire HTBI primers. Before sequencing, the PCR products went through gel purification. As for the authors' bioinformatics: A total of roughly 65 TRBV and some 13 TRBJ segments were identified across samples and were used for gene usage analysis of CDR3 amino acid clonotypes. Filtered high-quality paired reads were merged into contigs using COPE and FqMerger. BLAST was used to align contigs to IMGT TRBV, TRBD and TRBJ reference genes, with CDR3 defined following IMGT. Highly expanded clones were defined as clonotypes with a frequency above 0.1%. Shannon entropy served as the measure of repertoire diversity, while the Gini coefficient captured V-J evenness. A clonotype found in more than one individual was treated as public. The public reads were quality trimmed at Q25 with fastp and then assembled into clones with MiXCR by TCRdb, keeping productive beta chains. Each entry is one CDR3 protein sequence, shown with its most common DNA and genes. Here the V and J calls rest on TCRdb's processing, not on the authors' analysis. This sample gives some 330,000 distinct CDR3 sequences in total; approximately 12% of them show up just once. The top ten constitute 18% of the sample.

What this sample's time point label stands for: newly diagnosed GD, antithyroid drugs for less than 3 months. RNA was extracted from PBMCs in TRIzol for both TCR sequencing and RNA sequencing. The diagnosis of Graves' disease followed American Thyroid Association guidelines. Recruitment of patients was carried out at an endocrinology department in Xi'an, China. Each patient gave approximately 10 milliliters of peripheral blood, collected in an EDTA anticoagulant tube. PBMCs were isolated by Ficoll Paque Plus density gradient separation without further T cell sorting. An Agilent 2100 Bioanalyzer and agarose gel were used to assess RNA quality, and a NanoDrop 2000 was used to measure RNA concentration. These same data were also listed under a study on T cells in Graves' hyperthyroidism and ophthalmopathy. Per the second study: A patient counted as having stable Graves' hyperthyroidism if no progression to ophthalmopathy occurred over 18 months of follow-up. Hyperthyroidism patients were newly diagnosed, had a disease duration of under 2 months, and were aged 18 to 65 years. Exclusion was applied to patients with uncontrolled infections, other autoimmune diseases, pregnancy or lactation. Diagnoses were based on clinical symptoms, serum thyroxine and TRAb, thyroid ultrasound and orbital computed tomography. A first-round RT-PCR of the TCR CDR3 used the HTBI primer set with the Qiagen OneStep RT-PCR kit. Most expanded thyroid clonotypes (frequency above 0.001) were also detected in blood, a finding suggesting that blood repertoires may reflect thyroid immune responses. A 13 V-J signature model separated ophthalmopathy from stable hyperthyroidism, with approximately 87% sensitivity and 81.08% specificity in cross-validation and 80%/75% in testing. During validation, the model predicted progression to ophthalmopathy a median of around 7 months ahead of onset, with approximately 71% sensitivity and roughly 75% specificity. A discovery cohort of about a hundred patients, approximately 45 with Graves' ophthalmopathy and about 60 with stable Graves' hyperthyroidism, was used to find distinguishing TCR V-J signatures. An independent validation cohort of fewer than 20 hyperthyroidism patients and 17 patients who later progressed to ophthalmopathy tested prospective prediction of ophthalmopathy. The approximately 100 discovery patients were divided at random into training and test sets in a 7:3 ratio. Thyroid tissue and blood T-cell repertoires from about six Graves' hyperthyroidism patients were also compared in the study. Following sampling, methimazole starting at 30 mg daily was given to hyperthyroidism patients, and high-dose intravenous methylprednisolone was given to ophthalmopathy patients. The libraries were constructed in a second round of multiplex PCR and then size-selected and purified. Sequencing of the libraries was done on an Illumina HiSeq2000 using paired-end 100 bp reads. SOAPnuke was used to process the raw data, with reads discarded if the reads contained adapters or uncalled bases, had a mean Phred below 15, or lacked an exact constant-primer or identifier match. High-quality paired reads were merged with COPE v1.2.5, and unique nucleotide sequences were defined as clonotypes. MiTCR v1.1 was used to align the clonotypes against IMGT TRBV, TRBD and TRBJ reference segments. The analysis was restricted to V-J combinations with a frequency above 0.0001, which together covered approximately 99% of the repertoires. A TCS score was defined as the ratio of F50 (clonal expansion) to E x V (chaos), with BLOSUM62-based TCRdist applied between CDR3 peptides within each V-J. Welch's t-statistics and random forest reduced roughly 540 V-J features to about 12, which were used in a naive Bayes classifier (R e1071). No statistical method was used to fix the sample size in advance, and group allocation was not hidden from the investigators. According to the paper, TCR Vbeta CDR3 sequencing was carried out on 135 peripheral blood samples, which came from more than 40 ophthalmopathy, around 74 hyperthyroidism and about 17 progressor patients.

The clonotype comes from a woman aged 18-29 years with Graves disease. Donor details come from another sample of the same person, matched by shared clones. The sequence is built from TRBV18 and TRBJ2-2; 8 of the junction bases match TRBD2. Sequences were derived from peripheral blood mononuclear cells (PBMCs), sampled at new diagnosis, from a patient treated with antithyroid drugs. The CDR3 reads CASSPRTSWNTGELFF. Read as DNA, the sequence is TGTGCCAGCTCACCCAGGACTAGCTGGAACACCGGGGAGCTGTTTTTT. Where the CDR3 stops, the reference TRBV18 and TRBJ2-2 genes take over; the full variable domain is NAGVMQNPRHLVRRRGQEARLRCSPMKGHSHVYWYRQLPEEGLKFMVYLQKENIIDESGMPKERFSAEFPKEGPSILRIQQVVRGDSAAYFCASSPRTSWNTGELFFGEGSRLTVL.